The rows below give T cell receptor beta chains drawn from one sample of a study of early T cells in non-severe SARS-CoV-2 infection. From the 5' RACE reads, TCRdb called clonotypes with MiXCR, one entry per CDR3 protein. The table lists about 67,000 distinct CDR3 sequences, 10% of them singletons. The sequencing used whole blood, collected at baseline. The receptors come from an adult who was a healthcare worker with PCR-confirmed SARS-CoV-2 infection or an uninfected control (not recorded which). The CDR3 runs from the conserved cysteine through the conserved F or W. The D gene is left open where the match is weak. Expanded clones are given a class, and other clones once, few, many or no size at all.

v_call,clone_size,j_call,d_call,cdr3_aa,cdr3_nt
TRBV10-2,many,TRBJ2-1,NA,CASRERGSRNEQFF,TGCGCCAGCAGGGAGAGAGGGTCGCGCAATGAGCAGTTCTTC
TRBV6-5,many,TRBJ1-6,TRBD1,CASSKGQGGNSPLHF,TGTGCCAGCAGTAAGGGACAGGGTGGTAATTCACCCCTCCACTTT
TRBV2,NA,TRBJ2-4,TRBD2,CASSGPSGVKNIQYF,TGTGCCAGCAGTGGGCCCAGCGGGGTCAAAAACATTCAGTACTTC
TRBV6-1,many,TRBJ2-3,NA,CASTPVAGSTDTQYF,TGTGCCAGCACCCCAGTGGCGGGGAGCACAGATACGCAGTATTTT
TRBV6-5,many,TRBJ1-2,TRBD1,CASSSPGTGEYGYTF,TGTGCCAGCAGTTCCCCCGGGACAGGGGAGTATGGCTACACCTTC
TRBV6-5,NA,TRBJ1-4,NA,CASSYTGTANEKLFF,TGTGCCAGCAGTTACACCGGGACGGCTAATGAAAAACTGTTTTTT
TRBV11-2,many,TRBJ2-1,TRBD2,CASSSISGRALYNEQFF,TGTGCCAGCAGCTCAATTAGCGGGAGGGCCCTATACAATGAGCAGTTCTTC
TRBV19,many,TRBJ1-4,NA,CASSTDSGAEKLFF,TGTGCCAGTAGCACCGATTCAGGCGCCGAAAAACTGTTTTTT
TRBV29-1,many,TRBJ1-1,NA,CSAGDPTGANTEAFF,TGCAGCGCTGGAGACCCGACAGGAGCGAACACTGAAGCTTTCTTT
TRBV28,NA,TRBJ2-2,NA,CASSSTGELFF,TGTGCCAGCAGTTCAACCGGGGAGCTGTTTTTT
TRBV15,many,TRBJ2-7,NA,CATSRGGTNYEQYF,TGTGCCACCAGCAGAGGGGGGACAAACTACGAGCAGTACTTC
TRBV28,many,TRBJ1-1,NA,CASSLFDGMNTEAFF,TGTGCCAGCAGTTTATTCGACGGAATGAACACTGAAGCTTTCTTT
TRBV12-3/TRBV12-4,NA,TRBJ1-3,NA,CANREDYSSGNTIYF,TGTGCCAACAGGGAGGATTACTCCTCTGGAAACACCATATATTTT
TRBV19,many,TRBJ2-3,TRBD2,CASRLAGSTDTQYF,TGTGCCAGTAGATTAGCGGGAAGTACAGATACGCAGTATTTT
TRBV10-3,many,TRBJ1-2,NA,CAISELVGPYGYTF,TGTGCCATCAGTGAGCTAGTAGGGCCATATGGCTACACCTTC
TRBV6-5,few,TRBJ2-1,TRBD1,CASSYFPGQGIDEQFF,TGTGCCAGCAGTTACTTCCCGGGACAGGGTATCGATGAGCAGTTCTTC
TRBV7-9,many,TRBJ2-7,TRBD1,CASSEPGQYYEQYF,TGTGCCAGCAGCGAACCGGGACAGTACTACGAGCAGTACTTC
TRBV21-1,NA,TRBJ2-2,NA,CASSRTGLDTGELFF,TGTGCCAGCAGCAGGACAGGGCTTGACACCGGGGAGCTGTTTTTT
TRBV7-9,many,TRBJ2-7,NA,CASSLGVAGPYEQYF,TGTGCCAGCAGCTTAGGGGTGGCGGGACCCTACGAGCAGTACTTC
TRBV20-1,many,TRBJ1-1,NA,CSAAGVRRTEAFF,TGCAGTGCTGCAGGTGTTCGGAGAACTGAAGCTTTCTTT
TRBV11-2,NA,TRBJ2-7,TRBD2,CASTAGGAYEQYF,TGTGCCAGCACAGCGGGAGGTGCGTACGAGCAGTACTTC
TRBV30,few,TRBJ1-5,TRBD1,CAWSQGVDSGSQPQHF,TGTGCCTGGAGCCAGGGGGTAGACAGTGGGAGCCAGCCCCAGCATTTT
TRBV12-3/TRBV12-4,NA,TRBJ1-3,NA,CASSSVTIYF,TGTGCCAGCAGTTCCGTCACCATATATTTT
TRBV7-2,NA,TRBJ2-1,TRBD2,CASSLAAGGAYNEQFF,TGTGCCAGCAGCTTAGCGGCGGGAGGGGCCTACAATGAGCAGTTCTTC
TRBV7-6,NA,TRBJ2-1,TRBD2,CASSLEAGVYNEQFF,TGTGCCAGCAGCTTAGAAGCGGGAGTGTACAATGAGCAGTTCTTC
TRBV5-5,NA,TRBJ1-1,NA,CASSSWATIEAFF,TGTGCCAGCAGCTCTTGGGCCACGATTGAAGCTTTCTTT
TRBV7-8,few,TRBJ2-2,TRBD2,CASSLFTSGSTGELFF,TGTGCCAGCAGCTTATTTACCAGCGGGAGTACCGGGGAGCTGTTTTTT
TRBV7-2,many,TRBJ2-7,NA,CASSLGRGPLEQYF,TGTGCCAGCAGCTTGGGCAGGGGCCCCCTCGAGCAGTACTTC
TRBV30,many,TRBJ2-7,TRBD2,CAWSPQGLAGSYEQYF,TGTGCCTGGAGTCCACAGGGACTAGCGGGATCCTACGAGCAGTACTTC
TRBV3-1,few,TRBJ2-1,TRBD2,CASSQEGLQNNEQFF,TGTGCCAGCAGCCAAGAGGGACTACAAAACAATGAGCAGTTCTTC
TRBV12-3/TRBV12-4,NA,TRBJ2-7,NA,CASSRGPLDYEQYF,TGTGCCAGCAGCCGGGGACCGCTTGACTACGAGCAGTACTTC
TRBV7-2,few,TRBJ2-7,NA,CASSLEVQREQYF,TGTGCCAGCAGCTTAGAAGTACAACGGGAGCAGTACTTC
TRBV6-5,NA,TRBJ1-4,NA,CASRQRGASNEKLFF,TGTGCCAGCAGGCAAAGGGGGGCCTCTAATGAAAAACTGTTTTTT
TRBV6-6,many,TRBJ2-1,NA,CASSREPYNEQFF,TGTGCCAGCAGCCGGGAGCCCTACAATGAGCAGTTCTTC
TRBV27,many,TRBJ2-2,NA,CASSRNTGELFF,TGTGCCAGCAGCCGGAACACCGGGGAGCTGTTTTTT
TRBV28,few,TRBJ1-2,NA,CASILAGASGYTF,TGTGCCAGCATCCTGGCGGGGGCGAGTGGCTACACCTTC
TRBV20-1,NA,TRBJ1-2,NA,CSARWSSQGGYTF,TGCAGTGCCCGTTGGAGCAGCCAGGGGGGCTACACCTTC
TRBV12-3/TRBV12-4,NA,TRBJ1-1,TRBD1,CASSLSDRGAEAFF,TGTGCCAGCAGTTTATCTGACAGGGGCGCTGAAGCTTTCTTT
TRBV5-1,many,TRBJ1-1,NA,CASSLSGLNTEAFF,TGCGCCAGCAGCTTGTCAGGGCTCAACACTGAAGCTTTCTTT
TRBV29-1,many,TRBJ1-1,NA,CYGTNTEAFF,TGCTACGGCACGAACACTGAAGCTTTCTTT
TRBV5-1,many,TRBJ2-2,NA,CASSLPTLGRGTGELFF,TGCGCCAGCAGCTTGCCAACCTTGGGACGAGGCACCGGGGAGCTGTTTTTT
TRBV10-2,many,TRBJ2-4,TRBD2,CASSAGEGNIQYF,TGCGCCAGCTCAGCGGGAGAGGGAAACATTCAGTACTTC
TRBV3-1,many,TRBJ2-3,NA,CASSQDSLATDTQYF,TGTGCCAGCAGCCAAGATTCCCTAGCTACAGATACGCAGTATTTT
TRBV5-1,NA,TRBJ2-1,TRBD2,CASSFRTSGTIDEQFF,TGCGCCAGCAGCTTCCGGACTAGCGGGACAATCGATGAGCAGTTCTTC
TRBV5-6,many,TRBJ1-1,NA,CASSYPGAGLSNTEAFF,TGTGCCAGCAGCTATCCGGGGGCAGGCCTTTCGAACACTGAAGCTTTCTTT
TRBV12-5,few,TRBJ2-3,NA,CASGDDSRGDTQYF,TGTGCTAGTGGCGATGACTCTCGCGGAGATACGCAGTATTTT
TRBV29-1,NA,TRBJ2-3,NA,CSVGGSSTDTQYF,TGCAGCGTTGGGGGGAGCTCAACAGATACGCAGTATTTT
TRBV7-2,few,TRBJ2-1,NA,CASSLDQGDNEQFF,TGTGCCAGCAGCTTAGACCAGGGCGACAATGAGCAGTTCTTC
TRBV27,many,TRBJ2-7,TRBD1,CASSSNPGTGAYEQYF,TGTGCCAGCAGTTCCAACCCGGGGACAGGGGCCTACGAGCAGTACTTC
TRBV7-2,few,TRBJ2-1,TRBD1,CASSLDRGYNEQFF,TGTGCCAGCAGCTTAGACAGGGGGTACAATGAGCAGTTCTTC
TRBV7-9,many,TRBJ1-1,NA,CASSLGSRVGAEAFF,TGTGCCAGCAGCTTAGGGTCGCGGGTTGGGGCTGAAGCTTTCTTT
TRBV28,NA,TRBJ1-5,NA,CASSSIDRLNQPQHF,TGTGCCAGCAGTTCCATCGACAGGCTCAATCAGCCCCAGCATTTT
TRBV7-3,few,TRBJ2-1,NA,CASSQSGQEQFF,TGTGCCAGCAGCCAATCGGGACAAGAGCAGTTCTTC
TRBV12-3/TRBV12-4,NA,TRBJ1-2,NA,CASSIASQGDIYGYTF,TGTGCCAGCAGTATAGCGTCACAGGGCGATATCTATGGCTACACCTTC
TRBV19,few,TRBJ1-1,NA,CASSIRQGRTEAFF,TGTGCCAGTAGTATACGTCAGGGTCGCACTGAAGCTTTCTTT
TRBV12-3/TRBV12-4,few,TRBJ2-3,NA,CANSPTTGLSTDTQYF,TGTGCCAACAGTCCTACGACAGGTCTTAGCACAGATACGCAGTATTTT
TRBV28,few,TRBJ2-1,NA,CASSPPRLTPEQFF,TGTGCCAGCAGTCCACCGAGACTAACCCCCGAGCAGTTCTTC
TRBV3-1,many,TRBJ1-2,NA,CASSQGGYGYTF,TGTGCCAGCAGCCAGGGGGGGTATGGCTACACCTTC